The 19 T cell receptor beta chains listed next were all sequenced from one sample in a study of T cells in Graves' hyperthyroidism and ophthalmopathy. Template material for amplifying TCR beta CDR3 regions consisted of RNA transcripts. A set of HTBI primers served as the primers for a first-round RT-PCR of the TCR CDR3. TCRdb fed the multiplex PCR reads into MiXCR, producing one record per CDR3 protein. Among 350,000 to 400,000 distinct CDR3 sequences listed, 14% to 15% were seen once. The sample was blood. The receptors originated from a woman aged 25 to 39 with Graves' hyperthyroidism.

Written as DNA, the CDR3 is TGTGCCAGCAGCCAGGGGATACTCTCTGGAAACACCATATATTTT. Amino acid sequence: CASSQGILSGNTIYF. The chain employs TRBV5-6 and TRBJ1-3, with D perhaps matching TRBD1 (6 bases). The V end was cut by 4 bases, the J end by 0 bases, with 11 bases between. Germline-derived CDR1 and CDR2 are SGHDT and YYEEEE. The CDR3 length is 15 residues.

This clonotype was picked up many times. This chain links TRBV11-2 with TRBJ2-1; D is perhaps TRBD1 (6 bases). Looked up from germline, CDR1 is SGHAT and CDR2 is FQNNGV. Deletions cut 1 base from V and 3 bases from J, with 7 bases between. The CDR3 runs to 14 residues. The CDR3 region is CASSLADSYNEQFF. CDR3 nucleotides: TGTGCCAGCAGCTTAGCGGACAGCTACAATGAGCAGTTCTTC.

Only a few counts were recorded for this clonotype. The V gene is TRBV14, the J gene TRBJ1-5; D is uncertain. Trimming took 0 bases from V and 0 from J, leaving 9 bases between them. The CDR3 runs to 16 residues. Germline-derived CDR1 and CDR2 are SGHDN and FVKESK. The CDR3, as DNA: TGTGCCAGCAGCCAAGATGGAGAACCTAGCAATCAGCCCCAGCATTTT. Its translation is CASSQDGEPSNQPQHF.

Concerning this clonotype itself: At one boundary the junction diverges from the germline segment, which might be a read error. The rearrangement links TRBV10-3 to TRBJ1-1; D not certain. The CDR3 is made up of 11 amino acids. The germline gives CDR1 ENHRY, CDR2 SYGVKD. The CDR3 region is CATQFRTEAFF. DNA for the CDR3: TGTGCCACTCAGTTTCGGACTGAAGCTTTCTTC.

Many counts were recorded for this clonotype. V usage is TRBV29-1 and J usage is TRBJ1-1; unclear D gene. The V end lost 0 bases, the J end lost 7 bases, and 9 bases lay between the germline ends. The CDR3 consists of 12 residues. The germline gives CDR1 SQVTM, CDR2 ANQGSEA. The CDR3: CSVEDLRIEAFF. DNA of the CDR3: TGCAGCGTTGAAGATCTAAGGATTGAAGCTTTCTTT. The entire variable domain, with the rest obtained from reference TRBV29-1 and TRBJ1-1, is as follows: SAVISQKPSRDICQRGTSLTIQCQVDSQVTMMFWYRQQPGQSLTLIATANQGSEATYESGFVIDKFPISRPNLTFSTLTVSNMSPEDSSIYLCSVEDLRIEAFFGQGTRLTVV.

The rearrangement links TRBV20-1 to TRBJ1-2; 8 nucleotides match TRBD1. The CDR3 runs to 14 residues. After removal of 2 bases from V and 4 bases from J, the junction contained 6 bases not matched to a gene. The germline V gene has CDR1 DFQATT and CDR2 SNEGSKA (reference sequence). This CDR3 reads CSARNTGTGYGYTF. The CDR3, as DNA: TGCAGTGCTAGAAACACCGGGACAGGCTATGGCTACACCTTC.

Ten or more counts support this clonotype. This chain uses TRBV27 with TRBJ1-4; D is perhaps TRBD1 (5 bases). The CDR3 loop spans 15 amino acids. CDR1 and CDR2 from the germline V gene are MNHEY and SMNVEV (reference sequence). Trimming shortened V by 0 bases and J by 8 bases, and 13 bases separated the two germline ends. Written as DNA, the CDR3 is TGTGCCAGCAGTTTATCGACCGGGGCCCCCGAAAAACTGTTTTTT. This translates into CASSLSTGAPEKLFF.

This clonotype was counted many times. V gene TRBV3-1 combines with J gene TRBJ2-5, with D possibly TRBD1 on 6 matching bases. Germline CDR1 is LGHDT and CDR2 is YNNKEL (reference sequence). The CDR3 extends over 13 amino acids. The V gene lost 2 bases and the J gene lost 14 bases, with 18 bases spanning the gap. Here the CDR3 reads CASSQNREEGCYF. The CDR3 DNA is TGTGCCAGCAGCCAAAACAGGGAAGAGGGGTGTTACTTC.

This clonotype was seen a few times. The V call is TRBV19, the J call TRBJ2-7; D unclear. The CDR3 contains 14 residues. The ends were cut back, 1 base at V and 0 bases at J, with 7 bases in the middle. Germline CDR1 LNHDA, CDR2 SQIVND (reference sequence). This CDR3 reads CASSIGPASYEQYF. Here the CDR3 DNA reads TGTGCCAGTAGTATAGGCCCAGCCTCCTACGAGCAGTACTTC.

This clonotype has more than one count but fewer than ten. The rearrangement uses TRBV28 and TRBJ1-5; D perhaps matches TRBD1 (5 bases). The CDR3 has 15 amino acids. V dropped 3 bases and J dropped 2 bases, with 11 bases sitting between them. Per germline, CDR1 MDHEN and CDR2 SYDVKM. The CDR3 loop reads CASSFSGAGNQPQHF. CDR3 DNA sequence: TGTGCCAGCAGTTTCAGCGGGGCTGGCAATCAGCCCCAGCATTTT.

This clonotype has ten or more counts. This chain joins TRBV20-1 and TRBJ2-3; D gene uncertain. CDR3 length: 10 residues. Per germline, CDR1 DFQATT and CDR2 SNEGSKA (reference sequence). V shed 6 bases and J shed 5 bases, with 6 bases lying between them. The CDR3 DNA reads as TGCAGTGCCCGGCAAGATACGCAGTATTTT. It yields the protein CSARQDTQYF.

This clonotype has only a few counts. The gene calls are TRBV3-1 and TRBJ2-7; D may be TRBD2 (5 bases). The germline V and J ends were trimmed by 6 bases and 3 bases, with 12 bases remaining between them. CDR1 and CDR2 from the germline V gene are LGHDT and YNNKEL (reference sequence). The CDR3 contains 13 residues. CDR3 nucleotides: TGTGCCAGCAGTTCCACGGCGGGCTACGAGCAGTACTTC. Its protein is CASSSTAGYEQYF.

This clonotype was recorded many times. The V call is TRBV6-1, the J call TRBJ2-1; D call uncertain. Germline V gene sequence: CDR1 MNHNS, CDR2 SASEGT. The CDR3 loop spans 15 amino acids. Trimming stripped 2 bases from V and 1 base from J, with 9 bases between. The CDR3 reads CASSESVGSYNEQFF. CDR3 in DNA: TGTGCCAGCAGTGAATCGGTGGGGTCCTACAATGAGCAGTTCTTC.

This clonotype appeared many times. The chain carries TRBV27 and TRBJ2-4; possible D gene TRBD2, 6 bases. V was pared by 1 base and J by 0 bases, with 13 bases between. This CDR3 comprises 17 residues. Per the germline V gene, CDR1 is MNHEY and CDR2 is SMNVEV (reference sequence). CDR3: CASSLLYGSGAKNIQYF. The CDR3 DNA sequence: TGTGCCAGCAGTTTATTGTACGGGAGTGGAGCCAAAAACATTCAGTACTTC.

The J gene is TRBJ1-6, the V gene TRBV9; the D is unclear. V was cut by 2 bases and J by 7 bases, with 7 bases left in between. Germline V lookup: CDR1 SGDLS, CDR2 YYNGEE. This CDR3 has 13 amino acids. As DNA, the CDR3 is TGTGCCAGCAGCGTGGGCGGGAATTCACCCCTCCACTTT. Residues: CASSVGGNSPLHF.

The gene calls are TRBV20-1 and TRBJ2-7; D remains unclear. This CDR3 has 12 amino acids. The V end was cut by 6 bases, the J end by 0 bases, with 9 bases between. Looked up from germline, CDR1 is DFQATT and CDR2 is SNEGSKA (reference sequence). CDR3 loop: CSAGTSSYEQYF. The CDR3 DNA sequence: TGCAGTGCCGGAACATCCTCCTACGAGCAGTACTTC.

This clonotype was seen at least ten times. The chain joins TRBV6-1 to TRBJ2-3; perhaps TRBD2 as D (6 bases). Germline V CDR1 and CDR2: MNHNS, SASEGT. V lost 5 bases, J lost 2 bases, and 11 bases lay in between. The CDR3 extends over 14 amino acids. The CDR3 region has the DNA TGTGCCAGCAGTCTCAGGGACTTCACAGATACGCAGTATTTT. It encodes CASSLRDFTDTQYF.

Only a few counts were recorded for this clonotype. The chain uses TRBV15 and TRBJ2-1; 10 bases are a match to TRBD2. V lost 5 bases to trimming and J lost 3 bases; unmatched junction nucleotides: 10. The CDR3 is 17 amino acids. Germline CDR1 reads LNHNV; CDR2 reads YYDKDF (reference sequence). CDR3 sequence: CATSWALAGGLYNEQFF. CDR3 bases: TGTGCCACCAGCTGGGCCTTAGCGGGAGGACTCTACAATGAGCAGTTCTTC.

This clonotype was seen many times. The CDR3 DNA reads as TGTGCCAGCAGTGACCCAGACAATGAGCAGTTCTTC. It encodes CASSDPDNEQFF. The chain carries TRBV2 and TRBJ2-1; D remains unclear. Germline V gene lookup returns CDR1 SNHLY and CDR2 FYNNEI. The CDR3 runs 12 residues. Deletions cut 3 bases from V and 5 bases from J, with 5 bases between.